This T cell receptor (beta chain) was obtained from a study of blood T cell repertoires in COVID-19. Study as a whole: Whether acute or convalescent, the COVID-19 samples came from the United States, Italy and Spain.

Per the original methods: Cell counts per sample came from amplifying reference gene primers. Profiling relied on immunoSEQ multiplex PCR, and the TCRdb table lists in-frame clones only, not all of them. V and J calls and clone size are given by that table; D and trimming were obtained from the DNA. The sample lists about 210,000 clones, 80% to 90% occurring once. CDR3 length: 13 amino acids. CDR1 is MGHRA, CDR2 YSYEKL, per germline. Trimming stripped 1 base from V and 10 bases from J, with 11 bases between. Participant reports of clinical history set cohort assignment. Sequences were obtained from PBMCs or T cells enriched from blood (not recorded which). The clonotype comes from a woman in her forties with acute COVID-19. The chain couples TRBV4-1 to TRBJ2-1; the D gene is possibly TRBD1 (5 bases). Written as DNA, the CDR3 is TGCGCCAGCAGCCAAGTGGGGCGTCGCGAGCAGTTCTTC. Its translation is CASSQVGRREQFF.